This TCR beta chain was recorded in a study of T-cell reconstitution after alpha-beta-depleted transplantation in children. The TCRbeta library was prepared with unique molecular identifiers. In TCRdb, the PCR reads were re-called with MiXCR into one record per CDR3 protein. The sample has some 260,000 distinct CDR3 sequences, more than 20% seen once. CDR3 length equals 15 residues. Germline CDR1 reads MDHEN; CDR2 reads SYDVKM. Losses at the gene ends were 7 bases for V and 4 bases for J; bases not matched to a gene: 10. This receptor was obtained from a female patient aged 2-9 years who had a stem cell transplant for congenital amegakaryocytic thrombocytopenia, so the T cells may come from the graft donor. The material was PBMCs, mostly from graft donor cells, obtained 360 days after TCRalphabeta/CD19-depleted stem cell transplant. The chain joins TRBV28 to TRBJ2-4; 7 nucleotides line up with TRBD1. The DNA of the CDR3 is TGTGCCAGCACCCTTCCCGGGACAGAAAAAAACATTCAGTACTTC. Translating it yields CASTLPGTEKNIQYF.